This T cell receptor beta chain was sequenced for a study of blood T cell repertoires in COVID-19. The CDR3 runs 15 residues. V shed 0 bases, J shed 8 bases, and the junction held 4 bases outside the gene matches. Germline V lookup: CDR1 SGHNT, CDR2 YYREEE (reference sequence). The assay was immunoSEQ multiplex PCR, and TCRdb's table has in-frame clones only and misses some. The table shows about 110,000 clones, with roughly 86% occurring only once. Sequenced input: peripheral blood. This rearrangement joins TRBV5-4 to TRBJ1-4, with 10 positions matching TRBD1. The source is a man aged 40-49 years with acute or convalescent COVID-19. The CDR3 loop reads CASSLGRDRGEKLFF. The DNA for the CDR3 is TGTGCCAGCAGCTTGGGGAGGGACAGGGGCGAAAAACTGTTTTTT.